This T cell receptor (beta chain) originates from a study of cytomegalovirus exposure and HLA in healthy donors. The study, taken as a whole, reports: Researchers catalogued approximately 160 TCR beta chains as cytomegalovirus-associated. A later analysis reportedly found fewer N-insertions in an Asian-associated ancestry cluster than the roughly 730-donor mean.

This PCR relied on a set of 60 Vbeta primers and 13 Jbeta primers. Some clones are missing from TCRdb's copy, which holds only in-frame ones; the method was immunoSEQ multiplex PCR. The repertoire holds about 180,000 clones, with 60% to 80% as singletons. The V segment lost 2 bases and the J segment 7 bases; nucleotides outside the gene matches: 14. The V gene's germline CDR1 is SGHRS and CDR2 YFSETQ. CDR3 length: 17 amino acids. Notes on this clone: Its antigen is unknown.

This TCR was recovered from a woman in her forties or fifties in good health and CMV-seropositive. The chain employs TRBV5-1 and TRBJ2-1, with TRBD2 matching 8 bases. Sample: PBMCs. For the CDR3, the DNA is TGCGCCAGCAGCTTAGGTCCTGAGAGCGGGGGAACTAATGAGCAGTTCTTC. It yields the protein CASSLGPESGGTNEQFF.